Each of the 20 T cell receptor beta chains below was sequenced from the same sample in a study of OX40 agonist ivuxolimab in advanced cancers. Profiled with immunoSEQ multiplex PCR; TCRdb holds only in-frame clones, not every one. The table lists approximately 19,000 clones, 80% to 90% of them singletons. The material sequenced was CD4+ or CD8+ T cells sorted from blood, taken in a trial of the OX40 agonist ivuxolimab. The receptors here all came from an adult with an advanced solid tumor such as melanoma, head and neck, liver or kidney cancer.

Here the CDR3 DNA reads TGTGCCAGTAGTTGGGGGGCGAACACTGAAGCTTTCTTT. Amino acids: CASSWGANTEAFF. V usage is TRBV19 and J usage is TRBJ1-1; D might be TRBD1 (6 bases). The CDR3 consists of 13 residues. Trimming removed 5 bases from V and 1 base from J, with 8 bases in between. CDR1 LNHDA and CDR2 SQIVND come from the germline V gene (reference sequence).

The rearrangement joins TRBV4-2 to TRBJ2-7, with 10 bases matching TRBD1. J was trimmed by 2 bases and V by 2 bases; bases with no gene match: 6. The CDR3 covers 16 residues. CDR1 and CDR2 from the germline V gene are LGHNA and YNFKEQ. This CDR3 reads CASSQSAGTGAYEQYF. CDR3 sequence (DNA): TGTGCCAGCAGCCAATCCGCAGGGACAGGGGCCTACGAGCAGTACTTC.

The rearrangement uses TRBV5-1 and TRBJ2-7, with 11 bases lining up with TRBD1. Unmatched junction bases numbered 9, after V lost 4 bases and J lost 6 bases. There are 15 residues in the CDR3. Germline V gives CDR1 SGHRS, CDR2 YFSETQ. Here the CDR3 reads CASSAGQGAVSEQYF. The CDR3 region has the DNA TGCGCCAGCAGCGCCGGACAGGGGGCCGTCTCCGAGCAGTACTTC. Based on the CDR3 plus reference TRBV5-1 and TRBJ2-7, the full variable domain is KAGVTQTPRYLIKTRGQQVTLSCSPISGHRSVSWYQQTPGQGLQFLFEYFSETQRNKGNFPGRFSGRQFSNSRSEMNVSTLELGDSALYLCASSAGQGAVSEQYFGPGTRLTVT.

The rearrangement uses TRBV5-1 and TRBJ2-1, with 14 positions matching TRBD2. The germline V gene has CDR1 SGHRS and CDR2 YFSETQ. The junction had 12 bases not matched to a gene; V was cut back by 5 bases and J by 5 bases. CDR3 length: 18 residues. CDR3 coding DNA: TGCGCCAGCAGTCTTAGCCGGCGGACTAGCGGGGGGCACAATGAGCAGTTCTTC. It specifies CASSLSRRTSGGHNEQFF.

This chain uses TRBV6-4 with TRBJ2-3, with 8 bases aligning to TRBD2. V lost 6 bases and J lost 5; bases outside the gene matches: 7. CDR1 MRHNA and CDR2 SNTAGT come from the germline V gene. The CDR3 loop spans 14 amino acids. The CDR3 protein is CASRLSGEEDTQYF. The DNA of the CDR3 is TGTGCCAGCAGACTTAGCGGGGAGGAAGATACGCAGTATTTT.

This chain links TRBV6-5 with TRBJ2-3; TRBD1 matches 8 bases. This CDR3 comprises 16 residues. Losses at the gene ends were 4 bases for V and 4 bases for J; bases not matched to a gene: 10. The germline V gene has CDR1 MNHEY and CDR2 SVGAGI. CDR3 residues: CASSSTRTGKSDTQYF. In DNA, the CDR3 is TGTGCCAGCAGTTCGACCCGGACAGGGAAATCAGATACGCAGTATTTT.

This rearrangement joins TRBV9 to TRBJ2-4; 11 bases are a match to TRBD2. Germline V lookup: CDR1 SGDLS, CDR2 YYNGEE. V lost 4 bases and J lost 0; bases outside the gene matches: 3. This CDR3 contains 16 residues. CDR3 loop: CASSLGTSGAKNIQYF. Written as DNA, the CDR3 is TGTGCCAGCAGCCTGGGGACTAGCGGAGCCAAAAACATTCAGTACTTC.

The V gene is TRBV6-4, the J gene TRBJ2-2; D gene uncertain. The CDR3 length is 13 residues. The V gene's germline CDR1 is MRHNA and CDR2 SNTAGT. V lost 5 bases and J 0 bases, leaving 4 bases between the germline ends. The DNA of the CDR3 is TGTGCCAGCAGTCCCTCGAACACCGGGGAGCTGTTTTTT. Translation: CASSPSNTGELFF.

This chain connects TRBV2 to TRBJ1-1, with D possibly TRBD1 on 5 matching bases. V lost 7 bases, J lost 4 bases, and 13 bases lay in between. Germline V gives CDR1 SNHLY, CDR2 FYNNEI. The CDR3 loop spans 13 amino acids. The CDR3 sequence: CASTPVGGTEAFF. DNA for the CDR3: TGTGCCAGCACTCCCGTGGGGGGCACTGAAGCTTTCTTT.

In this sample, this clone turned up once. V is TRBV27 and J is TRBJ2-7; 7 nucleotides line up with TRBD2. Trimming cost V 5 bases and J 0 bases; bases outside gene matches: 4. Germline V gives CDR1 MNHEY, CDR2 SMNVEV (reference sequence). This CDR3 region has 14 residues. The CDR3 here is CASSTTSASYEQYF. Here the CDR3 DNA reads TGTGCCAGCAGTACCACTAGCGCCTCCTACGAGCAGTACTTC.

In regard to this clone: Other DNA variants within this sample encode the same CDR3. The CDR3 region is CASSMGNEQFF. For the CDR3, the DNA is TGTGCCAGTAGTATGGGCAATGAGCAGTTCTTC. The chain is built from TRBV19 and TRBJ2-1; D remains ambiguous. From germline, CDR1 is LNHDA and CDR2 SQIVND (reference sequence). CDR3 length: 11 amino acids. Trimming pared 3 bases from V and 6 bases from J, leaving 3 bases between.

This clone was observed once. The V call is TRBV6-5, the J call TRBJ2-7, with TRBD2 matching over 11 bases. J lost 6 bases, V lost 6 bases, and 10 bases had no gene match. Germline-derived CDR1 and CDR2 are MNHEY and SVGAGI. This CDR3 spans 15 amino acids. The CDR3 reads CASRPYSSGGSEQYF. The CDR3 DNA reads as TGTGCCAGCAGACCCTATTCTAGCGGGGGGAGCGAGCAGTACTTC.

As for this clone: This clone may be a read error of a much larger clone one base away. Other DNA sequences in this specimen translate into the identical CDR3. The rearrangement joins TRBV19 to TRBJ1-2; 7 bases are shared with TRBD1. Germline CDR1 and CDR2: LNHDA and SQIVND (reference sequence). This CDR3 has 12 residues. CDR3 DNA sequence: TGTGCCAGTAGTCCCGGGACAGACGGCTACACCTTT. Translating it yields CASSPGTDGYTF.

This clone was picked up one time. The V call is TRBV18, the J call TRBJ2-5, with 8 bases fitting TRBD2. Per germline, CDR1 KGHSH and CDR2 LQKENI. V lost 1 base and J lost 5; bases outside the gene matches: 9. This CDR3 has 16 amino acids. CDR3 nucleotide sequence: TGTGCCAGCTCACCACAGGACAGCGGGAGTGGGGAGACCCAGTACTTC. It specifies CASSPQDSGSGETQYF.

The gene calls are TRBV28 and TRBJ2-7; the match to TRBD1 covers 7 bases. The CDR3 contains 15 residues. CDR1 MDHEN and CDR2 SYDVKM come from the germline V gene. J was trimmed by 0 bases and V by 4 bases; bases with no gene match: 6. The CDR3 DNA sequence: TGTGCCAGCAGTTATACCGGGACAGTCTCCTACGAGCAGTACTTC. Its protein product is CASSYTGTVSYEQYF.

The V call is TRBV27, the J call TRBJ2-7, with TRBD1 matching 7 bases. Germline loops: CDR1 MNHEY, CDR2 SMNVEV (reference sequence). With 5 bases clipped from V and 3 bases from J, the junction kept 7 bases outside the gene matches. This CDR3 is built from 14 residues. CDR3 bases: TGTGCCAGCAGTCCAAGGGACAGAGGCTACGAGCAGTACTTC. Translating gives CASSPRDRGYEQYF.

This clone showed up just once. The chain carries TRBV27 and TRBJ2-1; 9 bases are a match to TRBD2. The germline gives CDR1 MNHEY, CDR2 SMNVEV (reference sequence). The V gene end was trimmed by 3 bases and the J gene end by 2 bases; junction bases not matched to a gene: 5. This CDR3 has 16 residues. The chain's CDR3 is CASSFTSGSTYNEQFF. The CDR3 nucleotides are TGTGCCAGCAGTTTCACTAGCGGGTCGACCTACAATGAGCAGTTCTTC.

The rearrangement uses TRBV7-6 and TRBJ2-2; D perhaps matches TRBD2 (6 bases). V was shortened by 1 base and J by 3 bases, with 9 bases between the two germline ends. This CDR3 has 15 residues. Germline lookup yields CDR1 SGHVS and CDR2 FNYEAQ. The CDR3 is CASSLGGGYTGELFF. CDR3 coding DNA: TGTGCCAGCAGCTTAGGTGGGGGGTACACCGGGGAGCTGTTTTTT.

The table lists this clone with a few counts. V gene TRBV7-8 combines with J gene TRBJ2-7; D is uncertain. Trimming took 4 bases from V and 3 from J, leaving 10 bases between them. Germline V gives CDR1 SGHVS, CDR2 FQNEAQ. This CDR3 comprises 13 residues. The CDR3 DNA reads TGTGCCAGCAGCTCGCAGGCGAGCTACGAGCAGTACTTC. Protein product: CASSSQASYEQYF.

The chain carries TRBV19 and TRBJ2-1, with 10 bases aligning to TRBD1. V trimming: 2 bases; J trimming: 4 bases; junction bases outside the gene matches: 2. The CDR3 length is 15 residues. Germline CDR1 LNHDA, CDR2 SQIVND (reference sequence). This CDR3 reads CASSIMGQGYNEQFF. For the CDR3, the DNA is TGTGCCAGTAGTATAATGGGACAGGGGTACAATGAGCAGTTCTTC.